The entry below gives a single TCR beta chain sequence along with its context. At the survey level, the v3.0 immunoSEQ assay was run. The table came from immunoSEQ multiplex PCR; TCRdb's copy has only in-frame clones and leaves some out. This sample has 15,000 to 20,000 clones, with about three quarters found just once. The data originate from a study of long-term antiretroviral therapy in people with HIV. The TCR originated in a woman in her forties with HIV. The material sequenced was unsorted PBMCs, taken at the start of antiretroviral therapy, before treatment.

The CDR3 is CASRDLGNEKLFF. The CDR3 DNA is TGTGCCTCCCGGGACTTAGGGAATGAAAAACTGTTTTTT. The rearrangement links TRBV30 to TRBJ1-4; possible D gene TRBD1, 5 bases. CDR1 GTSNPN and CDR2 SVGIG come from the germline V gene (reference sequence). Between the trimmed V and J ends, which lost 7 bases and 5 bases, there was a span of 14 bases. This CDR3 region has 13 residues.